Listed here is a single TCR beta chain. Germline CDR1 reads MGHRA; CDR2 reads YSYEKL. This CDR3 has 16 amino acids. Trimming pared 1 base from V and 0 bases from J, leaving 13 bases between. In the source study's methods: Estimation of nucleated cell counts relied on the amplification of reference gene primers. The assay was immunoSEQ multiplex PCR, and TCRdb's table has in-frame clones only and misses some. The V and J calls and clone size are taken from that table; D and trimming were inferred from the DNA. The profile shows about 480,000 clones, 89% of them singletons. The data were obtained in a study of blood T cell repertoires in COVID-19. Study summary: The United States, Italy and Spain were the sources of the acute and convalescent COVID-19 samples. In each case, the material was cDNA or gDNA derived from T cells, B-cell-depleted T cells, or PBMCs.

The Seattle patients joined while their infection was active and were tracked longitudinally afterward. This clonotype was obtained from a man between 18 and 35 years old with COVID-19, enrolled during active disease. The V call is TRBV4-1, the J call TRBJ2-7; TRBD2 might be the D (6 bases). Sequencing was carried out using peripheral blood. The CDR3 DNA reads as TGCGCCAGCAGCCAAGTTTGGGGGGAGATCTCCTACGAGCAGTACTTC. It codes for CASSQVWGEISYEQYF.